The 10 T cell receptor beta chains in this list originate from one sample, sequenced in a study of T cell responses to AZD1222 COVID-19 vaccine. Only in-frame clones appear in the TCRdb table, and some are missing; sequencing was by immunoSEQ multiplex PCR. The sample includes roughly 180,000 clones, 94% of them seen just once. The specimen comprised peripheral blood, sampled on day 0 of AZD1222 vaccination. These receptors came from an adult in good health.

The rearrangement uses TRBV4-1 and TRBJ1-5; D unclear. V was clipped by 3 bases and J by 6 bases, with 9 bases between them. Germline V gene lookup returns CDR1 MGHRA and CDR2 YSYEKL. This CDR3 spans 13 amino acids. Here the CDR3 reads CASSHRVGQPQHF. DNA of the CDR3: TGCGCCAGCAGCCATAGAGTGGGTCAGCCCCAGCATTTT.

The chain uses TRBV5-4 and TRBJ1-3, with a tentative D call TRBD1 (6 bases). The CDR3 loop spans 14 amino acids. V lost 4 bases, J lost 3 bases, and 11 bases lay in between. Germline assignment: CDR1 SGHNT and CDR2 YYREEE (reference sequence). CDR3 in amino acids: CASSPRGIGNTIYF. DNA for the CDR3: TGTGCCAGCAGCCCTAGGGGGATTGGAAACACCATATATTTT.

This chain links TRBV29-1 with TRBJ2-1; 11 nucleotides align to TRBD2. The CDR3 sequence is 16 residues long. Germline V gene lookup returns CDR1 SQVTM and CDR2 ANQGSEA. V was clipped by 5 bases and J by 0 bases; unmatched bases: 6. The CDR3, as DNA: TGCAGCGTTCAAAATAGCGGGAGGGGCTCCTACAATGAGCAGTTCTTC. It is translated as CSVQNSGRGSYNEQFF.

The CDR3, as DNA: TGTGCCAGCGGGTTAACGGGGAGCAATCAGCCCCAGCATTTT. This gives the protein CASGLTGSNQPQHF. The gene calls are TRBV27 and TRBJ1-5; D is unclear. The CDR3 runs to 14 residues. Germline-derived CDR1 and CDR2 are MNHEY and SMNVEV (reference sequence). Trimming stripped 8 bases from V and 1 base from J, with 12 bases between.

The chain employs TRBV9 and TRBJ2-1; 9 nucleotides align to TRBD1. Per germline, CDR1 SGDLS and CDR2 YYNGEE. V trimming: 4 bases; J trimming: 6 bases; junction bases outside the gene matches: 8. This CDR3 has 15 residues. The CDR3 DNA follows: TGTGCCAGCAGCTCGGGACAGGGCCGAGGCAATGAGCAGTTCTTC. Translated, it gives CASSSGQGRGNEQFF.

The V gene is TRBV25-1, the J gene TRBJ2-7; D is perhaps TRBD2 (5 bases). The CDR3 spans 12 residues. Trimming left V 5 bases short and J 5 bases short, with 10 bases between. Germline CDR1 and CDR2: MGHDK and SYGVNS. In nucleotides, the CDR3 is TGTGCCAGCAGTTCAGGACTCCACGAGCAGTACTTC. Amino acid sequence: CASSSGLHEQYF.

The rearrangement links TRBV4-2 to TRBJ1-1; D not resolved. Germline lookup yields CDR1 LGHNA and CDR2 YNFKEQ. V dropped 1 base and J dropped 3 bases, with 9 bases sitting between them. The CDR3 consists of 14 residues. CDR3 in DNA: TGTGCCAGCAGCCAAGTCGGCAGCGACACTGAAGCTTTCTTT. This encodes CASSQVGSDTEAFF.

V is TRBV9 and J is TRBJ2-7; TRBD1 or TRBD2 may be the D gene (5 bases each). The germline gives CDR1 SGDLS, CDR2 YYNGEE. CDR3 length equals 19 residues. V lost 0 bases to trimming and J lost 3 bases, with 25 bases between them. The CDR3 DNA reads TGTGCCAGCAGCGTAGGAAGCAAGGTAGGGACCACGCCTGGCTACGAGCAGTACTTC. It yields the protein CASSVGSKVGTTPGYEQYF.

V gene TRBV7-3 combines with J gene TRBJ2-1; 8 bases are shared with TRBD2. This CDR3 is built from 14 residues. Germline CDR1 and CDR2: SGHTA and FQGTGA. Trimming at V came to 5 bases and at J to 8 bases, leaving 8 bases not matched to a gene. DNA for the CDR3: TGTGCCAGCAGCCGGGGACTAGTCAACGATGAGCAGTTCTTC. Its translation: CASSRGLVNDEQFF.

This clone was detected only a few times. The chain employs TRBV7-9 and TRBJ2-7, with 8 bases aligning to TRBD2. The trim removed 4 bases at V and 7 bases at J, leaving 15 bases unmatched. The CDR3 is made up of 16 amino acids. Germline values: CDR1 SEHNR, CDR2 FQNEAQ (reference sequence). DNA for the CDR3: TGTGCCAGCAGCTCAATCCGGGGAGCGGGAGCGGGGGAGCAGTACTTC. Its protein is CASSSIRGAGAGEQYF. The variable domain in full, with the rest retrieved from reference TRBV7-9 and TRBJ2-7, is DTGVSQNPRHKITKRGQNVTFRCDPISEHNRLYWYRQTLGQGPEFLTYFQNEAQLEKSRLLSDRFSAERPKGSFSTLEIQRTEQGDSAMYLCASSSIRGAGAGEQYFGPGTRLTVT.